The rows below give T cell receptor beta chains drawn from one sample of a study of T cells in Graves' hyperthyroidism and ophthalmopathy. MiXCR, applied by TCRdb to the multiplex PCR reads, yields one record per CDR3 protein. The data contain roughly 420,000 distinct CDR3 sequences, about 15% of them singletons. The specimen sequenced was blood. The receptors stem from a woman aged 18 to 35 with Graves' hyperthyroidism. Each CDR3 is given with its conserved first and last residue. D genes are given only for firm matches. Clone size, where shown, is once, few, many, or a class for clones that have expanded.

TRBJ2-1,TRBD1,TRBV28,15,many,TGTGCCAGCAGCTATCCAGGGGGATCAATTCATGAGCAGTTCTTC,CASSYPGGSIHEQFF
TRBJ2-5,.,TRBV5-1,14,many,TGCGCCAGCAGCCACGGACAGTTCCAAGAGACCCAGTACTTC,CASSHGQFQETQYF
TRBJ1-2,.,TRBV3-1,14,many,TGTGCCAGCAGCCAAGATATGGGGGATCGCAGCTACACCTTC,CASSQDMGDRSYTF
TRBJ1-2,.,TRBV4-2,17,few,TGTGCCAGCAGCCAAGATTTTTTGCCGGCTTCTAACTATGGCTACACCTTC,CASSQDFLPASNYGYTF
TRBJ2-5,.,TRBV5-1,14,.,TGCGCCAGCAGCTTGGTTGGGGCCCAAGAGACCCAGTACTTC,CASSLVGAQETQYF
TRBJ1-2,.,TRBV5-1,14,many,TGCGCCAGCATCGGCGAGGACCCATCAACAGGCTACACCTTC,CASIGEDPSTGYTF
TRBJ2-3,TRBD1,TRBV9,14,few,TGTGCCAGCAGCGAGGACAGGGGGACAGATACGCAGTATTTT,CASSEDRGTDTQYF
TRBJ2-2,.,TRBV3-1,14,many,TGTGCCAGCAGCCATGGTATCGGCACCGGGGAGCTGTTTTTT,CASSHGIGTGELFF
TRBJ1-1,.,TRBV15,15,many,TGTGCCACCAGCAGAGCCGATCCGGGGAACACTGAAGCTTTCTTT,CATSRADPGNTEAFF
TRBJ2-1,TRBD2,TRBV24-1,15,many,TGTGCCACCAGCTCCTATAGCGGGAGCAACGATGAGCAGTTCTTC,CATSSYSGSNDEQFF
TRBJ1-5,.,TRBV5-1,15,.,TGCGCCAGCAGCCGAACCCCGTGGAGCAATCAGCCCCAGCATTTT,CASSRTPWSNQPQHF
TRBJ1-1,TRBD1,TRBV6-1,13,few,TGTGCCAGCGACAGGGGTGAACAGACTGAAGCTTTCTTT,CASDRGEQTEAFF
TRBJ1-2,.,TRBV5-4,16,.,TGTGCCAGCAGCTTGGAGCTGCGGGACCCTGCGGGTGGCTACACCTTC,CASSLELRDPAGGYTF
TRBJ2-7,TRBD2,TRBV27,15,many,TGTGCTAGCAGCTTGCGAGCGGGAGGGCCCTACGAGCAGTACTTC,CASSLRAGGPYEQYF
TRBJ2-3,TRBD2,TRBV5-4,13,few,TGTGCCAGCTTAAGTAGCGGGGGGACCGCGCAGTATTTT,CASLSSGGTAQYF
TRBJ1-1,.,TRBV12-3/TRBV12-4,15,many,TGTGCCAGCAGTCCTAGGGGGACCGTTAACACTGAAGCTTTCTTT,CASSPRGTVNTEAFF
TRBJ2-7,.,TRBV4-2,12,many,TGTGCCAGCAGCCCAGGAGAGGGCGAGCAGTACTTC,CASSPGEGEQYF
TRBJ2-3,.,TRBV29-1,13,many,TGCAGCGTTGAAGGGGGCAGTTTGGATACGCAGTATTTT,CSVEGGSLDTQYF
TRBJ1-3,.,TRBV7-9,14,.,TGTGCCAGCAGCCCCGGGGGTGGTGGAAACACCATATATTTT,CASSPGGGGNTIYF
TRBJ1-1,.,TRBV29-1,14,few,TGCAGCGCCATCTTCGAGAACTTGAACACTGAAGCTTTCTTT,CSAIFENLNTEAFF
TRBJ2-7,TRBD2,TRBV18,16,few,TGTGCCAGCTCACCGGCAAGCGGGGGGCGGGCCTACGAGCAGTACTTC,CASSPASGGRAYEQYF
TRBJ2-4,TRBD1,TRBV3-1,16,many,TGTGCCAGCAGCTCACAGGGGTTGCGGGCCAAAAACATTCAGTACTTC,CASSSQGLRAKNIQYF